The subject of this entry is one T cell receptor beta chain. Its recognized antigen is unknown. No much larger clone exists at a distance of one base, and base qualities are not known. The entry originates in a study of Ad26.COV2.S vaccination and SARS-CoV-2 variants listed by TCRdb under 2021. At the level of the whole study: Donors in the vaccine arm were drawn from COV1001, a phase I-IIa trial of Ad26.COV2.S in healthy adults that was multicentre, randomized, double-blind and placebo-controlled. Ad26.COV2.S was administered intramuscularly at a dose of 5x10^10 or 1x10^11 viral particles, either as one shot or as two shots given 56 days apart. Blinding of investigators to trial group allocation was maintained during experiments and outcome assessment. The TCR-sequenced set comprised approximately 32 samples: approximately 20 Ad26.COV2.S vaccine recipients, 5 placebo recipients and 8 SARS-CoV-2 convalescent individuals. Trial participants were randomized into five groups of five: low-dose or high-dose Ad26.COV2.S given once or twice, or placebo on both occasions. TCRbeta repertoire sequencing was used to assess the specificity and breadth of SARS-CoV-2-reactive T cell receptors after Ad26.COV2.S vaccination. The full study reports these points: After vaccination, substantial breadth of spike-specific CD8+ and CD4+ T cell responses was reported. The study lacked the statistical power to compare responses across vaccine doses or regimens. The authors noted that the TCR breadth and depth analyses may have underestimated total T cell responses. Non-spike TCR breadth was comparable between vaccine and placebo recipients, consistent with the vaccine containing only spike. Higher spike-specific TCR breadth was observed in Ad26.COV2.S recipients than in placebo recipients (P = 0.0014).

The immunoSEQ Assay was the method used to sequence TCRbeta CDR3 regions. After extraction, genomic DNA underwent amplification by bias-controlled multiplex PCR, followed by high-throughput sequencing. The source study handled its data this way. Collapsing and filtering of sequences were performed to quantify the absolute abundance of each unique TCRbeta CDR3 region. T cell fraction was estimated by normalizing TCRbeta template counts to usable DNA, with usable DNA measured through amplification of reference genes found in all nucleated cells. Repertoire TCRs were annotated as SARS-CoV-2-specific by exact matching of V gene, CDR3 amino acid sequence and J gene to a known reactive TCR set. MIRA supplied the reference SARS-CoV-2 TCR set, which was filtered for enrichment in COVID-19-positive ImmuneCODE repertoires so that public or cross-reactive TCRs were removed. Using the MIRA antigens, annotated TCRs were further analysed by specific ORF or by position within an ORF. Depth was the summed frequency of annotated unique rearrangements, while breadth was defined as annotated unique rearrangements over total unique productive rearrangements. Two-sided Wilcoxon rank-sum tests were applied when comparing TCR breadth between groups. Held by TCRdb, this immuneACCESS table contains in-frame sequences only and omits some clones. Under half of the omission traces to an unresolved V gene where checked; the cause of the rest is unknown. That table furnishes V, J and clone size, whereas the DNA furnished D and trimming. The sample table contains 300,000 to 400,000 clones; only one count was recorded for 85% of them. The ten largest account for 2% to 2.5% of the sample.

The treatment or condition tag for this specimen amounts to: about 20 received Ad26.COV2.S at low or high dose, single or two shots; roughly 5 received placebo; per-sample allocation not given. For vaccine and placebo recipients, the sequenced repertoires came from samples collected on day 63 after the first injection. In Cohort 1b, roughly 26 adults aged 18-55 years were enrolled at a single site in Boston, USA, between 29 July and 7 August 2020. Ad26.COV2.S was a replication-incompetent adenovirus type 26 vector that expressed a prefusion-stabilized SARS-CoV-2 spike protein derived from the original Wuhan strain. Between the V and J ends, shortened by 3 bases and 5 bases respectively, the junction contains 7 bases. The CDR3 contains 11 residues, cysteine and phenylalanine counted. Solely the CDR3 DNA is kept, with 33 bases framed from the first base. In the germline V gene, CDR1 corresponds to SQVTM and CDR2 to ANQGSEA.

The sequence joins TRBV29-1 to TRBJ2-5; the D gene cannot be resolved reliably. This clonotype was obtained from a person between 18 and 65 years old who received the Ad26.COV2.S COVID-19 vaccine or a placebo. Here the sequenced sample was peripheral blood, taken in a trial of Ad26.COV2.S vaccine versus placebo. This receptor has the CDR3 CSVEPGETQYF. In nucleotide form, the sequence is TGCAGCGTTGAGCCCGGGGAGACCCAGTACTTC.